This T cell receptor beta chain was sequenced during a study of control samples from healthy donors and cancer patients. The CDR3 is 15 amino acids. Germline CDR1 and CDR2: LNHNV and YYDKDF (reference sequence). Trimming pared 0 bases from V and 7 bases from J, leaving 12 bases between. This table comes from immunoSEQ multiplex PCR, and its TCRdb copy is limited to in-frame clones, with some not included. The sample shows over 100,000 clones, 80% to 95% of them seen only once. J is TRBJ1-4 and V is TRBV15, with D perhaps TRBD1 (5 bases). Material: blood. The sequence derives from a man younger than 35 in good health. The CDR3, as DNA: TGTGCCACCAGCAGAGATAAGGCAAGGGGTGAAAAACTGTTTTTT. Its protein is CATSRDKARGEKLFF.